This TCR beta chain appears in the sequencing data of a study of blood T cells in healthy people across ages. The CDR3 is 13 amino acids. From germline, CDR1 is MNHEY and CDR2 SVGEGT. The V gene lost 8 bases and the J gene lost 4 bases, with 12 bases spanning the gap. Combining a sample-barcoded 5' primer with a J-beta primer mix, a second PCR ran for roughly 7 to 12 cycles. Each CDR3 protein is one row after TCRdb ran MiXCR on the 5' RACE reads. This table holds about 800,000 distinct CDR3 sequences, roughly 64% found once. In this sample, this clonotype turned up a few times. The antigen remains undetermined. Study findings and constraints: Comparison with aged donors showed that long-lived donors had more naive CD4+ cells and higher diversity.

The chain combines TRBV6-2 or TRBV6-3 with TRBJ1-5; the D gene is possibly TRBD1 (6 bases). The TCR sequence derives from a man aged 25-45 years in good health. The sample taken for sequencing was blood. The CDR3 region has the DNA TGTGCCAGCCATTCCGACAGGAATCAGCCCCAGCATTTT. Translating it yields CASHSDRNQPQHF.